The 28 T cell receptor beta chains listed next were all sequenced from one sample in a study of cytomegalovirus exposure and HLA in healthy donors. The PCR used 60 Vbeta and 13 Jbeta primers. The method was immunoSEQ multiplex PCR; TCRdb's version includes in-frame clones alone and lacks a portion of them. The sample lists 120,000 to 150,000 clones, 75% to 80% occurring once. The sequencing sample was made of PBMCs. Source of these receptors: a male donor in good health and CMV-seronegative.

The gene calls are TRBV11-3 and TRBJ1-1, with D uncertain. Trimming removed 0 bases at V and 3 bases at J, with 8 bases between. Germline values: CDR1 SGHNT, CDR2 YENEEA. This CDR3 region has 14 residues. CDR3 nucleotide sequence: TGTGCCAGCAGCTTAGAGGACGGGGACACTGAAGCTTTCTTT. It translates to CASSLEDGDTEAFF.

This rearrangement joins TRBV6-5 to TRBJ1-1; 9 nucleotides align to TRBD1. V trimming: 0 bases; J trimming: 5 bases; junction bases outside the gene matches: 1. Germline V gives CDR1 MNHEY, CDR2 SVGAGI. This CDR3 has 14 residues. Here the CDR3 DNA reads TGTGCCAGCAGTTACTCGACAGGGGGAACTGAAGCTTTCTTT. This codes for CASSYSTGGTEAFF.

V is TRBV5-4 and J is TRBJ2-2, with D unresolved. V lost 0 bases and J 3 bases, leaving 6 bases between the germline ends. Germline CDR1 and CDR2: SGHNT and YYREEE (reference sequence). The CDR3 loop spans 14 amino acids. In nucleotides, the CDR3 is TGTGCCAGCAGCTTGGGTCCGGACACCGGGGAGCTGTTTTTT. Translating it yields CASSLGPDTGELFF.

The chain is built from TRBV13 and TRBJ2-3; 8 bases align to TRBD1. The trim removed 4 bases at V and 2 bases at J, leaving 5 bases unmatched. The CDR3 consists of 15 residues. In germline, CDR1 is PRHDT, CDR2 FYEKMQ (reference sequence). CDR3 residues: CASSYRDRYTDTQYF. In DNA form, the CDR3 reads TGTGCCAGCAGCTACCGGGACAGGTACACAGATACGCAGTATTTT. The full variable domain, its missing parts supplied by reference TRBV13 and TRBJ2-3, is AAGVIQSPRHLIKEKRETATLKCYPIPRHDTVYWYQQGPGQDPQFLISFYEKMQSDKGSIPDRFSAQQFSDYHSELNMSSLELGDSALYFCASSYRDRYTDTQYFGPGTRLTVL.

V is TRBV30 and J is TRBJ2-1, with 7 bases lining up with TRBD2. The length of the CDR3 is 13 residues. Germline trimming cut 0 bases from V and 12 bases from J; bases unmatched to any gene: 8. CDR1 and CDR2 from the germline V gene are GTSNPN and SVGIG (reference sequence). CDR3 region: CAWSVLGGSWQFF. The CDR3 DNA follows: TGTGCCTGGAGTGTACTGGGCGGGAGTTGGCAGTTCTTC.

This chain connects TRBV9 to TRBJ1-4, with a tentative D call TRBD1 (5 bases). Germline V gene sequence: CDR1 SGDLS, CDR2 YYNGEE. Trimming pared 4 bases from V and 7 bases from J, leaving 17 bases between. The CDR3 spans 15 residues. CDR3: CASSLGRGGGEKLFF. CDR3 nucleotide sequence: TGTGCCAGCAGCCTTGGAAGGGGAGGCGGTGAAAAACTGTTTTTT.

The chain employs TRBV18 and TRBJ1-4; tentatively, D is TRBD1 (5 bases). The CDR3 runs to 18 residues. Germline V CDR1 and CDR2: KGHSH, LQKENI. V lost 3 bases and J 0 bases, leaving 17 bases between the germline ends. The CDR3 loop is CASSPRQTAVATNEKLFF. The CDR3 bases are TGTGCCAGCTCACCGAGACAGACCGCCGTTGCAACTAATGAAAAACTGTTTTTT.

The chain links TRBV5-1 to TRBJ2-1; 7 nucleotides agree with TRBD1. Trimming took 2 bases from V and 5 from J; bases not matched to a gene: 1. The length of the CDR3 is 13 residues. Germline loops: CDR1 SGHRS, CDR2 YFSETQ. DNA of the CDR3: TGCGCCAGCAGCTTTGACAGGGACAATGAGCAGTTCTTC. This codes for CASSFDRDNEQFF.

V gene TRBV5-3 combines with J gene TRBJ1-5, with D unresolved. TRBV5-3 is an open reading frame, and its role is uncertain. CDR3 length equals 14 residues. The V gene lost 4 bases and the J gene lost 6 bases, with 14 bases spanning the gap. Here the CDR3 DNA reads TGTGCCAGAAGCCTATTTTACAGAAGTCAGCCCCAGCATTTT. The encoded protein is CARSLFYRSQPQHF.

The J gene is TRBJ1-2, the V gene TRBV6-5; TRBD1 aligns across 7 bases. This CDR3 contains 14 residues. The ends lost 6 bases at V and 2 bases at J; junction bases unmatched: 6. The germline gives CDR1 MNHEY, CDR2 SVGAGI. CDR3 amino acids: CASRPTGLNYGYTF. CDR3 sequence (DNA): TGTGCCAGCAGACCGACAGGGTTGAACTATGGCTACACCTTC.

The chain combines TRBV27 with TRBJ1-2, with D possibly TRBD1 on 5 matching bases. The CDR3 totals 12 residues. Germline V CDR1 and CDR2: MNHEY, SMNVEV (reference sequence). V was shortened by 8 bases and J by 3 bases, with 10 bases between the two germline ends. The CDR3 sequence is CASGAQDYGYTF. Written as DNA, the CDR3 is TGTGCCAGCGGGGCGCAGGACTATGGCTACACCTTC.

The chain couples TRBV6-5 to TRBJ1-5; D remains unclear. Germline V gene sequence: CDR1 MNHEY, CDR2 SVGAGI. The CDR3 spans 16 residues. The V end was cut by 0 bases, the J end by 7 bases, with 16 bases between. CDR3 residues: CASSYSWTGGNQPQHF. DNA of the CDR3: TGTGCCAGCAGTTACTCCTGGACGGGAGGAAACCAGCCCCAGCATTTT.

J is TRBJ2-1 and V is TRBV4-3; 16 bases are a match to TRBD2. The V gene end was trimmed by 0 bases and the J gene end by 9 bases; junction bases not matched to a gene: 8. This CDR3 has 18 residues. Germline values: CDR1 LGHNA, CDR2 YSLEER. CDR3 amino acids: CASSQDQGTSGGDGEQFF. The CDR3 region has the DNA TGCGCCAGCAGCCAAGATCAGGGGACTAGCGGGGGGGATGGTGAGCAGTTCTTC.

This rearrangement joins TRBV2 to TRBJ2-7; 8 bases are a match to TRBD2. The CDR3 consists of 15 residues. With V trimmed by 8 bases and J by 1 base, 10 bases remained unmatched. CDR1 and CDR2 (germline): SNHLY, FYNNEI. The CDR3 reads CASSPAASGSYEQYF. The CDR3 region has the DNA TGTGCCAGCTCCCCTGCGGCTAGCGGGTCCTACGAGCAGTACTTC. The full variable domain, with the rest looked up from reference TRBV2 and TRBJ2-7, is EPEVTQTPSHQVTQMGQEVILRCVPISNHLYFYWYRQILGQKVEFLVSFYNNEISEKSEIFDDQFSVERPDGSNFTLKIRSTKLEDSAMYFCASSPAASGSYEQYFGPGTRLTVT.

This clone has just one count. The chain carries TRBV6-1 and TRBJ1-6; 7 bases are shared with TRBD1. The V gene's germline CDR1 is MNHNS and CDR2 SASEGT. V lost 6 bases, J lost 6 bases, and 8 bases stayed unmatched. The CDR3 runs 15 residues. The CDR3 nucleotides read TGTGCCAGCAGCGACAGGGAAGGGAGTAATTCACCCCTCCACTTT. It translates to CASSDREGSNSPLHF.

The CDR3 protein is CASSWGRGNTEAFF. In DNA form, the CDR3 reads TGTGCCAGCAGTTGGGGCAGGGGGAACACTGAAGCTTTCTTT. This chain joins TRBV6-5 and TRBJ1-1, with a weak D call TRBD1 (6 bases). The CDR3 has 14 residues. V was clipped by 4 bases and J by 1 base, with 10 bases between them. Per the germline V gene, CDR1 is MNHEY and CDR2 is SVGAGI.

This chain uses TRBV4-2 with TRBJ2-5; the D gene is possibly TRBD2 (6 bases). Per the germline V gene, CDR1 is LGHNA and CDR2 is YNFKEQ. V was trimmed by 0 bases and J by 2 bases, leaving 19 bases between them. This CDR3 spans 18 amino acids. CDR3 coding DNA: TGTGCCAGCAGCCAAGATCTTGATCCCGGGACTCGACAAGAGACCCAGTACTTC. This encodes CASSQDLDPGTRQETQYF.

The V and J genes are TRBV19 and TRBJ2-1; 7 nucleotides align to TRBD2. This CDR3 has 14 residues. V shed 1 base, J shed 4 bases, and the junction held 1 base outside the gene matches. CDR1 is LNHDA and CDR2 is SQIVND in the germline V gene (reference sequence). CDR3 loop: CASSIASGYNEQFF. DNA of the CDR3: TGTGCCAGTAGTATAGCTAGCGGATACAATGAGCAGTTCTTC.

This chain's CDR3 is CASSLGQGDEQYF. Written as DNA, the CDR3 is TGTGCCAGCAGCTTAGGACAGGGAGACGAGCAGTACTTC. This rearrangement joins TRBV7-7 to TRBJ2-7; 7 bases match TRBD1. Trimming cost V 1 base and J 5 bases; bases outside gene matches: 2. CDR3 size: 13 residues. Germline V gives CDR1 SSHAT, CDR2 FNYEAQ (reference sequence).

V usage is TRBV6-1 and J usage is TRBJ1-6, with D perhaps TRBD1 (5 bases). Trimming took off 3 bases at V and 4 bases at J, with 10 bases between the two ends. The CDR3 covers 15 residues. Germline CDR1 is MNHNS and CDR2 is SASEGT. In DNA form, the CDR3 reads TGTGCCAGCAGTGACGACAGATTATATAATTCACCCCTCCACTTT. This translates into CASSDDRLYNSPLHF.

The J gene is TRBJ2-7, the V gene TRBV10-3; 9 nucleotides align to TRBD1. CDR1 and CDR2 (germline): ENHRY, SYGVKD. V was pared by 10 bases and J by 5 bases, with 9 bases of the junction left unmatched. This CDR3 has 13 residues. CDR3 sequence: CASGPGDRDEQYF. As DNA, the CDR3 is TGTGCCAGCGGACCGGGGGACAGGGACGAGCAGTACTTC.

V gene TRBV5-6 combines with J gene TRBJ2-5, with 7 bases identical to TRBD2. The tail of the sequence fits TRBJ2-7 better, so the J call may be wrong. Per the germline V gene, CDR1 is SGHDT and CDR2 is YYEEEE. CDR3 length: 15 residues. In DNA form, the CDR3 reads TGTGCCAGCAGCTTTACCGGGACTATCGACTACGAGCAGTACTTC. Its protein product is CASSFTGTIDYEQYF.

CDR3: CASGTGDTDTQYF. CDR3 DNA: TGTGCCAGTGGTACCGGGGACACAGATACGCAGTATTTT. This rearrangement joins TRBV5-5 to TRBJ2-3; D may be TRBD2 (5 bases). The germline V and J ends were trimmed by 8 bases and 2 bases, with 12 bases remaining between them. CDR1 and CDR2 (germline): SGHKS, YYEKEE (reference sequence). The CDR3 is made up of 13 amino acids.

The genes are TRBV9 and TRBJ2-3, with a possible D match to TRBD2 (6 bases). V lost 3 bases and J lost 2, with 16 bases in between. There are 16 residues in the CDR3. The V gene's germline CDR1 is SGDLS and CDR2 YYNGEE. The CDR3 DNA reads as TGTGCCAGCAGCGCGCGATGGGGGGATCTCACAGATACGCAGTATTTT. The encoded protein is CASSARWGDLTDTQYF.

The chain is built from TRBV5-1 and TRBJ2-5, with a possible D match to TRBD1 (5 bases). Germline CDR1 reads SGHRS; CDR2 reads YFSETQ. The CDR3 totals 17 residues. Trimming took off 0 bases at V and 1 base at J, with 16 bases between the two ends. DNA for the CDR3: TGCGCCAGCAGCTTGGCCGCTAGGGGATCCCTCCAAGAGACCCAGTACTTC. It specifies CASSLAARGSLQETQYF.

The chain employs TRBV6-6 and TRBJ2-7; 8 bases fit TRBD1. The CDR3 sequence is 16 residues long. The V gene end was trimmed by 2 bases and the J gene end by 3 bases; junction bases not matched to a gene: 9. Germline V lookup: CDR1 MNHNY, CDR2 SVGAGI (reference sequence). In DNA, the CDR3 is TGTGCCAGCAGTTACCGAACCGGGACAGGAGTCTACGAGCAGTACTTC. This sequence encodes CASSYRTGTGVYEQYF.

The J gene is TRBJ1-5, the V gene TRBV30; D is perhaps TRBD1 (5 bases). Germline CDR1 reads GTSNPN; CDR2 reads SVGIG (reference sequence). The CDR3 covers 12 residues. Trimming removed 3 bases from V and 8 bases from J, with 11 bases in between. In DNA, the CDR3 is TGTGCCTGGAGCGCGACGGGGGAGCCCCAGCATTTT. Translation: CAWSATGEPQHF.

The gene calls are TRBV7-2 and TRBJ1-2; no clear D gene. Trimming left V 1 base short and J 1 base short, with 4 bases between. From germline, CDR1 is SGHTA and CDR2 FQGNSA. The CDR3 covers 13 residues. DNA of the CDR3: TGTGCCAGCAGCTTAGTACTTAACTATGGCTACACCTTC. This translates into CASSLVLNYGYTF.